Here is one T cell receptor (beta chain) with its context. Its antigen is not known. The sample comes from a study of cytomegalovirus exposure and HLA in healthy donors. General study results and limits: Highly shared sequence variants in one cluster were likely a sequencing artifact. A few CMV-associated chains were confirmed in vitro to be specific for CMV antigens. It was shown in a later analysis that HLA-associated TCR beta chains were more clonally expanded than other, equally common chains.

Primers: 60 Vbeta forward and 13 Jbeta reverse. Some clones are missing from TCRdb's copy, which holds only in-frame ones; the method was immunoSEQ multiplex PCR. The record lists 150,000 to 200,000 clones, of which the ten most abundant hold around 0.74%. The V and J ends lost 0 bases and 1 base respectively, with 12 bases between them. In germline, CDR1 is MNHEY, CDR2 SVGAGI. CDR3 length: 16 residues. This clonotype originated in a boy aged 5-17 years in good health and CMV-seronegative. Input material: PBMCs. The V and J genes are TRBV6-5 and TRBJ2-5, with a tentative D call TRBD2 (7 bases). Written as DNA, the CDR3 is TGTGCCAGCAGTTACTCGGGCGGGGGCTCCCAAGAGACCCAGTACTTC. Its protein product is CASSYSGGGSQETQYF.